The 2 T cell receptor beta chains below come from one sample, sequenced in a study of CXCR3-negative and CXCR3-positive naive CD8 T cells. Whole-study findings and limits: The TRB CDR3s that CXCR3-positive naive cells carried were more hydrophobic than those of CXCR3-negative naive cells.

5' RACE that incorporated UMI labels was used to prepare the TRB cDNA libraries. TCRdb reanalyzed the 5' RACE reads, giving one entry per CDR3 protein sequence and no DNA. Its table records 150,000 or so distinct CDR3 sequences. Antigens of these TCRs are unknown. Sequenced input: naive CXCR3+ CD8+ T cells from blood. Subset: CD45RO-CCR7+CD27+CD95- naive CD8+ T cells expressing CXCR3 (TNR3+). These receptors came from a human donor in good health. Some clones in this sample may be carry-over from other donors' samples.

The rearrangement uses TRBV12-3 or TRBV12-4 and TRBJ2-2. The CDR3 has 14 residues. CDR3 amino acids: CASSWTVNTGELFF.

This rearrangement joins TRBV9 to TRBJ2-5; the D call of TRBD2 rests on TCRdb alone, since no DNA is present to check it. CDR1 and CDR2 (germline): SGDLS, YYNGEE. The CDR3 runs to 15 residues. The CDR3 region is CASSPQEAGEETQYF.